A single sample is the source of the 10 T cell receptor beta chains below, sequenced in a study of PD-L1 blockade in urothelial cancer. Assay: immunoSEQ multiplex PCR; the TCRdb copy retains only in-frame clones and omits some. The data hold approximately 100,000 clones, with over 75% observed a single time. Sequenced material: PBMCs, taken around atezolizumab (anti-PD-L1) treatment. The receptors here all came from a man in his fifties with urothelial cancer.

This clone occurred many times. The rearrangement uses TRBV30 and TRBJ2-7, with TRBD2 as a possible D gene (5 bases). The V gene's germline CDR1 is GTSNPN and CDR2 SVGIG (reference sequence). The CDR3 is 10 amino acids. CDR3 protein: CASGLNEQYF. Here the CDR3 DNA reads TGTGCATCCGGACTGAACGAGCAGTACTTC.

This clone was seen a single time. The genes are TRBV30 and TRBJ1-3; D is unresolved. V was pared by 3 bases and J by 4 bases, with 4 bases between. Germline V gene data show CDR1 as GTSNPN and CDR2 as SVGIG (reference sequence). CDR3 length: 11 amino acids. The CDR3 coding sequence is TGTGCCTGGAGGTCGGGAAACACCATATATTTT. Protein product: CAWRSGNTIYF.

A single count supports this clone. This sequence joins TRBV5-1 and TRBJ2-5; 8 bases align to TRBD1. Trimming took 7 bases from V and 4 from J; bases not matched to a gene: 9. CDR3 size: 14 residues. Germline assignment: CDR1 SGHRS and CDR2 YFSETQ. The CDR3 DNA follows: TGCGCCAGCCGGGTTTCTGACAGGGGAGAGACCCAGTACTTC. The encoded protein is CASRVSDRGETQYF.

V gene TRBV14 combines with J gene TRBJ2-7; D gene unclear. V lost 1 base to trimming and J lost 6 bases, with 13 bases between them. CDR1 and CDR2 from the germline V gene are SGHDN and FVKESK. This CDR3 contains 14 residues. In DNA, the CDR3 is TGTGCCAGCAGCCAAGTCGGAGCTTACCGCGAGCAGTACTTC. Translation: CASSQVGAYREQYF.

The genes are TRBV9 and TRBJ1-1; possibly TRBD1 for D (5 bases). Germline CDR1 is SGDLS and CDR2 is YYNGEE. This CDR3 is 16 amino acids long. Trimming cost V 1 base and J 4 bases, with 17 bases left between them. The DNA for the CDR3 is TGTGCCAGCAGCGTAAGTTATTACAGGCGGGGCACTGAAGCTTTCTTT. Amino acids: CASSVSYYRRGTEAFF.

The chain is built from TRBV28 and TRBJ1-5; D is ambiguous. CDR3 length equals 14 residues. The V end was cut by 7 bases, the J end by 1 base, with 11 bases between. Germline assignment: CDR1 MDHEN and CDR2 SYDVKM. CDR3 coding DNA: TGTGCCAGCATGATTTCGGGGAGCAATCAGCCCCAGCATTTT. Amino acids: CASMISGSNQPQHF.

The chain couples TRBV10-1 to TRBJ2-3; TRBD2 matches 8 bases. CDR1 and CDR2 from the germline V gene are WNHNN and SYGVQD (reference sequence). This CDR3 is 16 amino acids long. Germline trimming cut 0 bases from V and 0 bases from J; bases unmatched to any gene: 2. DNA for the CDR3: TGCGCCAGCAGTGAGTCTCCTAGCGGGAGCACAGATACGCAGTATTTT. Translating gives CASSESPSGSTDTQYF.

This clone was observed once. J is TRBJ1-2 and V is TRBV6-6; possibly TRBD1 for D (6 bases). CDR3 length: 13 amino acids. CDR1 MNHNY and CDR2 SVGAGI come from the germline V gene (reference sequence). V shed 8 bases and J shed 4 bases, with 14 bases lying between them. CDR3 in amino acids: CASWKGGGYGYTF. CDR3 nucleotides: TGTGCCAGCTGGAAGGGGGGGGGCTATGGCTACACCTTC.

The chain employs TRBV25-1 and TRBJ1-1, with TRBD1 identical over 7 bases. The CDR3 runs to 12 residues. J gave up 10 bases and V 8 bases, and 10 bases lay outside the gene matches. Germline CDR1 and CDR2: MGHDK and SYGVNS. The CDR3 nucleotides are TGTGCCAGCGCCCCTGGAGGGGGCGTAGCTTTCTTT. It yields the protein CASAPGGGVAFF. The whole variable domain, filled in from reference TRBV25-1 and TRBJ1-1, reads EADIYQTPRYLVIGTGKKITLECSQTMGHDKMYWYQQDPGMELHLIHYSYGVNSTEKGDLSSESTVSRIRTEHFPLTLESARPSHTSQYLCASAPGGGVAFFGQGTRLTVV.

This chain links TRBV19 with TRBJ2-5; a weak D match, TRBD1 (6 bases). This CDR3 is 15 amino acids long. The V gene lost 9 bases and the J gene lost 5 bases, with 22 bases spanning the gap. CDR1 LNHDA and CDR2 SQIVND come from the germline V gene (reference sequence). The chain's CDR3 is CASRKQGPRGETQYF. For the CDR3, the DNA is TGTGCCAGCCGAAAACAGGGCCCTCGAGGGGAGACCCAGTACTTC. The whole variable domain, remainder taken from reference TRBV19 and TRBJ2-5, is DGGITQSPKYLFRKEGQNVTLSCEQNLNHDAMYWYRQDPGQGLRLIYYSQIVNDFQKGDIAEGYSVSREKKESFPLTVTSAQKNPTAFYLCASRKQGPRGETQYFGPGTRLLVL.